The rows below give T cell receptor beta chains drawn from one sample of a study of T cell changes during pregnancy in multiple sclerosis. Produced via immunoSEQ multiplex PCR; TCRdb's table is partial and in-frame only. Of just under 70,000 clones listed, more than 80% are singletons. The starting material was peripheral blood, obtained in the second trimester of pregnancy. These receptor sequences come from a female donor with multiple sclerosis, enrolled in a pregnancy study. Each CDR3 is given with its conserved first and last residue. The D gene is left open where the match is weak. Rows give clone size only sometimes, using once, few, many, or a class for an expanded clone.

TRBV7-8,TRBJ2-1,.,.,TGTGCCAGCATTAAAGGTGAGGGTATTTACAATGAGCAGTTCTTC,CASIKGEGIYNEQFF
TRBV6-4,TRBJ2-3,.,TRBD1,TGTGCCAGCAGTGAAGGGACAGGTGGAGCAGTAGATACGCAGTATTTT,CASSEGTGGAVDTQYF
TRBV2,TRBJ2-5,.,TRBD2,TGTGCCAGCAGGGTTAGCGGGGGGGAGACCCAGTACTTC,CASRVSGGETQYF
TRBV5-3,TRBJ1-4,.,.,TGTGCCAGGGGAGAATGTGCGCCTGCTAATGAAAAACTGTTTTTT,CARGECAPANEKLFF
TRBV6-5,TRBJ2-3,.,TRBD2,TGTGCCAGCAGACGGGGGGAAGCGGGCGCAGATACGCAGTATTTT,CASRRGEAGADTQYF
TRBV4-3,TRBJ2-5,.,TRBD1,TGCGCCAGCAGCCAAGAAGGGACAGGGGAAGAGACCCAGTACTTC,CASSQEGTGEETQYF
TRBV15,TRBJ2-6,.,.,TGTGCCACCAGCAGAGATTTTCAGGGTGGGGCCAACGTCCTGACTTTC,CATSRDFQGGANVLTF
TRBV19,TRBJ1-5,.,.,TGTGCCAGTAGGACGGACAGATATCAGCCCCAGCATTTT,CASRTDRYQPQHF
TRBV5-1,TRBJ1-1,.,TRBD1,TGCGCCAGTATGAGGCCGGGACAGGGCGCTGAAGCTTTCTTT,CASMRPGQGAEAFF
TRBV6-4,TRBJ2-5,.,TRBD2,TGTGCCAGCTTACGGGAGGATTTAGATGGGACCCAGTACTTC,CASLREDLDGTQYF
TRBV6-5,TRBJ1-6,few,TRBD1,TGTGCCAGCAGCATAGACAGGGGAGGTAATTCACCCCTCCACTTT,CASSIDRGGNSPLHF
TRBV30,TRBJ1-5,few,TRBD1,TGTGCCTGGAGGTCGGGGACAGGGGGAAATCAGCCCCAGCATTTT,CAWRSGTGGNQPQHF
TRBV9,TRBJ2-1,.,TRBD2,TGTGCCAGCAGCGTAGCTCGCGGGACTAGCGGGGGGGCATCCAATGAGCAGTTCTTC,CASSVARGTSGGASNEQFF
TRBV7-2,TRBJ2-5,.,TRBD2,TGTGCCAGCAGCCCCCCAGGGAGCGGGGGCAAGGGGGAGACCCAGTACTTC,CASSPPGSGGKGETQYF
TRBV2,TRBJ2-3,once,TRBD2,TGTGCCAGCAGTGAAACTAGCGGGGTTCCAGATACGCAGTATTTT,CASSETSGVPDTQYF
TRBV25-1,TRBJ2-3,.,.,TGTGCCAGCAGTGAGTTATGGGGGGGCAGGTCAGATACGCAGTATTTT,CASSELWGGRSDTQYF
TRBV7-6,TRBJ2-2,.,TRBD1,TGTGCCAGCAGCTTTGACAGGGGAAACACCGGGGAGCTGTTTTTT,CASSFDRGNTGELFF
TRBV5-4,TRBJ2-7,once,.,TGTGCCAGCAGCTTGGAGGCAGGGACCTACGAGCAGTACTTC,CASSLEAGTYEQYF
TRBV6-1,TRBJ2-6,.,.,TGTGCCAGCAGTGAGCTGGGAGTTGGGGCCAACGTCCTGACTTTC,CASSELGVGANVLTF
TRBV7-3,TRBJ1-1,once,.,TGTGCCAGCAGCATCCGGCCAGCCCGAGGGAACACTGAAGCTTTCTTT,CASSIRPARGNTEAFF
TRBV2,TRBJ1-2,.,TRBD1,TGTGCCATCGAGAACCTCCCGGGACAGGCCCTCGGGGCCTTCTTC,CAIENLPGQALGAFF
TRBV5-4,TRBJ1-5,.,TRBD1,TGTGCCAGCAGCCGACAGGGCGAACAGCCCCAGCATTTT,CASSRQGEQPQHF
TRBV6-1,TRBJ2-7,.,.,TGTGCCAGCAGTGAAGTGTGGCAGGGGAACGAGCAGTACTTC,CASSEVWQGNEQYF
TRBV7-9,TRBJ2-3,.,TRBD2,TGTGCCAGCAGCTCTACTAGCGGGGGCCTTAGCACAGATACGCAGTATTTT,CASSSTSGGLSTDTQYF
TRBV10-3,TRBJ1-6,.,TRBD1,TGTGCCATCAGTCTTCCGGACAGGGCGGGCTCACCCCTCCACTTT,CAISLPDRAGSPLHF
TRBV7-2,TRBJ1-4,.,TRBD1,TGTGCCAGCAGCTTGGACAGGATTCCTGTGAATGAAAAACTGTTTTTT,CASSLDRIPVNEKLFF
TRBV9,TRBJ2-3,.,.,TGTGCCAGCAGCGCTGGGGCTAGCACAGATACGCAGTATTTT,CASSAGASTDTQYF
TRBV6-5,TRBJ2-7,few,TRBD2,TGTGCCAGCCGGGGGGTTGCCTACGAGCAGTACTTC,CASRGVAYEQYF
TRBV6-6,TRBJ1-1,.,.,TGTGCCAGCATCCAAGGGGTCCCTGAAGCTTTCTTT,CASIQGVPEAFF
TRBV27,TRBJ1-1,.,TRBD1,TGTGCCAGCAGTTTATCGTGGGGACAGACGGGGAGGAGCACTGAAGCTTTCTTT,CASSLSWGQTGRSTEAFF
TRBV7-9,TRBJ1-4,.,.,TGTGCCAGCAGCGAACGACAGGAAAAACTGTTTTTT,CASSERQEKLFF
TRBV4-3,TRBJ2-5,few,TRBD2,TGCGCCAGCAGCCAAAGTCTGGCGGGGGGGTTTGAGACCCAGTACTTC,CASSQSLAGGFETQYF
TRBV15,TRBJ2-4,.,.,TGTGCCACCAGCAGAGAGACACAGGGAAACATTCAGTACTTC,CATSRETQGNIQYF
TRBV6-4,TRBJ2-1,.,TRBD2,TGTGCCAGCAGTGCTGGACTAGCCGCCGTCAATGAGCAGTTCTTC,CASSAGLAAVNEQFF
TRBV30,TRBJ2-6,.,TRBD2,TGTGCCTGGAGTACTCAGCGGGGGAAAGGGGCCAACGTCCTGACTTTC,CAWSTQRGKGANVLTF
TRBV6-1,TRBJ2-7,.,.,TGTGCCAGCAGGGTCGGTCTTCGGGGCGAGCAGTACTTC,CASRVGLRGEQYF
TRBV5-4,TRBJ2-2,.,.,TGTGCCAGCAGCTTCATGACCGGGGAGCTGTTTTTT,CASSFMTGELFF
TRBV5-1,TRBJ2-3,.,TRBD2,TGCGCCAGCAGCTTGCTTACTAGCGCAGATACGCAGTATTTT,CASSLLTSADTQYF
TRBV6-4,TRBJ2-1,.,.,TGTGCCAGCAGTGACTCGGCGGAAAGGGAGCAGTTCTTC,CASSDSAEREQFF
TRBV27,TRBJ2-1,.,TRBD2,TGTGCCAGCAGTTTCCCGGGGGGGCAGTTCTTC,CASSFPGGQFF
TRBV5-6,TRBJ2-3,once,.,TGTGCCAGCAGCTTGCAAGTTACCGGGGTGGCAGATACGCAGTATTTT,CASSLQVTGVADTQYF
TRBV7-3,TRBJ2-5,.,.,TGTGCCAGCAGCTTAATTCCTCAAGAGACCCAGTACTTC,CASSLIPQETQYF
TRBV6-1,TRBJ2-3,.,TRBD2,TGTGCCAGCAGTGAAGCAGGAGCGGGGGGGCCATCAGATACGCAGTATTTT,CASSEAGAGGPSDTQYF
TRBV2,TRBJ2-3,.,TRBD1,TGTGCCAGCAGACCGGACAGGGGACTTTCAGATACGCAGTATTTT,CASRPDRGLSDTQYF
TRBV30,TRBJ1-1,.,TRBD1,TGTGCCTGGAGTGACGACAGGGGGCAGGTCACTGAAGCTCTCTTT,CAWSDDRGQVTEALF
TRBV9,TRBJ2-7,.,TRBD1,TGTGCCAGCAGCGTAGGGACAGGGACCTACGAGCAGTACTTC,CASSVGTGTYEQYF
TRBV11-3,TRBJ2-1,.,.,TGTGCCAGCAGCAACAGGGTCGATGAGCAGTTCTTC,CASSNRVDEQFF
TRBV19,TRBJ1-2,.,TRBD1,TGTGCCAGTAGTGGCTCTGGGACAGGTCATGCCTTC,CASSGSGTGHAF
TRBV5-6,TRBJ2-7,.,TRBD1,TGTGCCAGCAGCTTGGTAGGACAGGGGGCAGAAGAGCAGTACTTC,CASSLVGQGAEEQYF
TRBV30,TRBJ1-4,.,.,TGTGCCTGGAGTATGGCGGGGGCGGAACTGTTTTTT,CAWSMAGAELFF
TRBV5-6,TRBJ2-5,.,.,TGTGCCAGCAGCCCCGGCGGGGGCCGGAAAGAGACCCAGTACTTC,CASSPGGGRKETQYF
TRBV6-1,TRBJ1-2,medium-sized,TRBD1,TGTGCCAGCAGAGCATACAGGGGCCCCAAGCAGGGCTACACCTTC,CASRAYRGPKQGYTF
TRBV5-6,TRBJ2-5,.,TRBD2,TGTGCCAGCAGCTTGGCGGGGGGTCCCCCCCAAGAGACCCAGTACTTC,CASSLAGGPPQETQYF
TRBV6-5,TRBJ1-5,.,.,TGTGCCAGCAGTTCCGGCCACGGAGGTCAGCCCCAGCATTTT,CASSSGHGGQPQHF
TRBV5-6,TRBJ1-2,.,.,TGTGCCAGCAGCTGGTGGGAGGGAGGCTACACCTTC,CASSWWEGGYTF
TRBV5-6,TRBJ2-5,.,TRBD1,TGTGCCAGCAGCTATAAGACAGGGTGGGGGCAAGAGACCCAGTACTTC,CASSYKTGWGQETQYF
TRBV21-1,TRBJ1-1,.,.,TGTGCCAGCAGCCTCGAAGCTTTCTTT,CASSLEAFF
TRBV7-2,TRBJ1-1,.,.,TGTGCCAGCAGCTGGCGGGGTCGGGTTGAAGCTTTCTTT,CASSWRGRVEAFF
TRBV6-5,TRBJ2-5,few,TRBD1,TGTGCCAGCAGTTCGATACCGGGACAGGGACAAGAGACCCAGTACTTC,CASSSIPGQGQETQYF
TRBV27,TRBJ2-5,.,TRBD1,TGTGCCAGCACCCCCGTGGCCGGGACAGGGGGGACAGAGACCCAGTACTTC,CASTPVAGTGGTETQYF